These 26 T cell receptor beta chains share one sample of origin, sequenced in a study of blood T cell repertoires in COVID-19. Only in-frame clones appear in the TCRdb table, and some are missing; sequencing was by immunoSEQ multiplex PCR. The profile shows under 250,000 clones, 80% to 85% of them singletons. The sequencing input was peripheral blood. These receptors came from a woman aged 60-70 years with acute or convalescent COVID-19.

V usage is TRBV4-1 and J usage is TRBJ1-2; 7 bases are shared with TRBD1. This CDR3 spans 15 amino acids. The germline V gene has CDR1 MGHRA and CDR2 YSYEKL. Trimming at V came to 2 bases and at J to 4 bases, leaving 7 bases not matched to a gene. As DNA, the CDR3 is TGCGCCAGCAGCCAAAACCCGGGACAGCTCTATGGCTACACCTTC. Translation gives CASSQNPGQLYGYTF.

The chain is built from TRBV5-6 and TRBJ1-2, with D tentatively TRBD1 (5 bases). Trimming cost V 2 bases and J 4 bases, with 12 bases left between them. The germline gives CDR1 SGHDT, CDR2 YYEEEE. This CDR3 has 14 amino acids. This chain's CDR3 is CASSFGADGYGYTF. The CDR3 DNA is TGTGCCAGCAGCTTTGGGGCAGACGGCTATGGCTACACCTTC.

CDR3: CASSSNDRTNQPQHF. In nucleotides, the CDR3 is TGTGCCAGCAGCTCGAACGACAGGACCAATCAGCCCCAGCATTTT. The chain carries TRBV6-2 or TRBV6-3 and TRBJ1-5, with a possible D match to TRBD1 (6 bases). V was clipped by 6 bases and J by 3 bases, with 15 bases between them. CDR3 length: 15 residues. Germline V gene lookup returns CDR1 MNHEY and CDR2 SVGEGT.

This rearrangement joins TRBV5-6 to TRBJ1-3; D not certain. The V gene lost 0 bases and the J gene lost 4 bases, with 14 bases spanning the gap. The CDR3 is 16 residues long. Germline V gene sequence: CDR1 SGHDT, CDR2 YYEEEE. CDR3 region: CASSLGRLGAGNTIYF. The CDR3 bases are TGTGCCAGCAGCTTGGGGCGCCTAGGCGCGGGAAACACCATATATTTT.

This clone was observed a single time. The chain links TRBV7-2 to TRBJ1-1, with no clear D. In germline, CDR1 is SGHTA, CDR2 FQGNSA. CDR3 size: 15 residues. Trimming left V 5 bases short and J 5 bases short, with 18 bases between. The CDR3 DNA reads TGTGCCAGCAGCCCAACGGTCGGCAGGTCGACTGAAGCTTTCTTT. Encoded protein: CASSPTVGRSTEAFF.

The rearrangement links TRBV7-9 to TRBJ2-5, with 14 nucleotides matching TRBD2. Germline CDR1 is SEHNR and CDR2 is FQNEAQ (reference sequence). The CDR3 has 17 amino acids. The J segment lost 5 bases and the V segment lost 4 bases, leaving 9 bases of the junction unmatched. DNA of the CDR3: TGTGCCAGCAGCTCCGGGACTAGCGGGGGTGGAAGGGAGACCCAGTACTTC. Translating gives CASSSGTSGGGRETQYF.

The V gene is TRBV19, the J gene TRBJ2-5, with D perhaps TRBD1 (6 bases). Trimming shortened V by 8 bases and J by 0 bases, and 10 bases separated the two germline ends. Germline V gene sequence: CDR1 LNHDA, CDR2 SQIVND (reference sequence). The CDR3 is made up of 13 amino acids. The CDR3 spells CASQDSHQETQYF. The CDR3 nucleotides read TGTGCCAGTCAGGACAGCCACCAAGAGACCCAGTACTTC.

The CDR3 DNA reads TGTGCCAGCCGTAGTCCCGGGACAGGGTCCGGGGAGCTGTTTTTT. Translated: CASRSPGTGSGELFF. V gene TRBV2 combines with J gene TRBJ2-2, with 9 bases that match TRBD1. The CDR3 runs to 15 residues. CDR1 SNHLY and CDR2 FYNNEI come from the germline V gene. After removal of 8 bases from V and 6 bases from J, the junction contained 10 bases not matched to a gene.

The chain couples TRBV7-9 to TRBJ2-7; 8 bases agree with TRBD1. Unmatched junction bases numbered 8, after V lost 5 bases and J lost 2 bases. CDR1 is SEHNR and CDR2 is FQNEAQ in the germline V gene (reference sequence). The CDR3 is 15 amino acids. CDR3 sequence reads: CASSLGTGLTYEQYF. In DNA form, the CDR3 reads TGTGCCAGCAGCCTAGGGACAGGCCTAACCTACGAGCAGTACTTC.

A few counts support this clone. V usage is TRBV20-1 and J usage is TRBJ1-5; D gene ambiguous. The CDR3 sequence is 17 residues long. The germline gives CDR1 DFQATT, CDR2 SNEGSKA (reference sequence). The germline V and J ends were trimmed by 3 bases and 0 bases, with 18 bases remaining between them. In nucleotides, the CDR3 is TGCAGTGCTAGTGCGTTTGCGGATTTAGATAGCAATCAGCCCCAGCATTTT. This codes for CSASAFADLDSNQPQHF.

In DNA, the CDR3 is TGCGCCAGCAGCTTGGGACTAGCGGGGGTCCACAATGAGCAGTTCTTC. Amino acids: CASSLGLAGVHNEQFF. The V and J genes are TRBV5-1 and TRBJ2-1; 12 bases line up with TRBD2. V shed 0 bases and J 5 bases; nucleotides not matched to a gene: 3. The CDR3 is 16 amino acids. Germline lookup yields CDR1 SGHRS and CDR2 YFSETQ.

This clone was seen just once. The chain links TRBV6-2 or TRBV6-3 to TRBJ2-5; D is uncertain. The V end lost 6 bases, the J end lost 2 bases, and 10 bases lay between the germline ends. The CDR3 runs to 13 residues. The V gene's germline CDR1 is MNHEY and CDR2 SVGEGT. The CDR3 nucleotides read TGTGCCAGCAGCCTTGTGCGGCAAGAGACCCAGTACTTC. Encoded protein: CASSLVRQETQYF.

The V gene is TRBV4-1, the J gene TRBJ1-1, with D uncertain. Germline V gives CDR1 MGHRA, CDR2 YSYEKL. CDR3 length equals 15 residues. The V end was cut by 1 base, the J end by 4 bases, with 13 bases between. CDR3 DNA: TGCGCCAGCAGCCAAGTGGCAGGTGTTACCACTGAAGCTTTCTTT. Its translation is CASSQVAGVTTEAFF.

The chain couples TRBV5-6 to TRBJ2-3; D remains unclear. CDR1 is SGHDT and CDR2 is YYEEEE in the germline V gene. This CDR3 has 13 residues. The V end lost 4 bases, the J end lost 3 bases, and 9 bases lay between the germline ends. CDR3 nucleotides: TGTGCCAGCAGCATTCCAGGTACAGATACGCAGTATTTT. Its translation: CASSIPGTDTQYF. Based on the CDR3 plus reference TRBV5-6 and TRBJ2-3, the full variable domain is DAGVTQSPTHLIKTRGQQVTLRCSPKSGHDTVSWYQQALGQGPQFIFQYYEEEERQRGNFPDRFSGHQFPNYSSELNVNALLLGDSALYLCASSIPGTDTQYFGPGTRLTVL.

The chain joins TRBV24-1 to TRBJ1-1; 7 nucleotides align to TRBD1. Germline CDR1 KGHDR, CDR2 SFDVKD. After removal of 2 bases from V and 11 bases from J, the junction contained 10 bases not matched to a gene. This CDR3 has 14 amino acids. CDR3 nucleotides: TGTGCCACCAGTGATTCTGACAGGGTAGGCGGGGCTTTCTTT. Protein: CATSDSDRVGGAFF.

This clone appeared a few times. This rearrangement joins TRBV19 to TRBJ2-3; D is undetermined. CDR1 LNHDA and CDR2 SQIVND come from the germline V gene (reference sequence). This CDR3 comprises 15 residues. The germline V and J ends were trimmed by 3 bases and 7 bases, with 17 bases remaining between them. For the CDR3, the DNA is TGTGCCAGTAGTATTTCTGGGCAAACAGACCATACGCAGTATTTT. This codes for CASSISGQTDHTQYF.

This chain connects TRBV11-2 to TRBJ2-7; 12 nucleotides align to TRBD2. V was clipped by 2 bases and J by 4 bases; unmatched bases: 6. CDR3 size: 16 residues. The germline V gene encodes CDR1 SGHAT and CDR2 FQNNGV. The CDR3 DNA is TGTGCCAGCAGCTTACTAGCGGGGGGGCCTGGGTACGAGCAGTACTTC. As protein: CASSLLAGGPGYEQYF.

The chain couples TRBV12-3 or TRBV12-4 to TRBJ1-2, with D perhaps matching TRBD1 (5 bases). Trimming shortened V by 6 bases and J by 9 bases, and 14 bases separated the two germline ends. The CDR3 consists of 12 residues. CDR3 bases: TGTGCCAGCAGGACCGGGGGGGGAAGCTACACCTTC. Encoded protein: CASRTGGGSYTF.

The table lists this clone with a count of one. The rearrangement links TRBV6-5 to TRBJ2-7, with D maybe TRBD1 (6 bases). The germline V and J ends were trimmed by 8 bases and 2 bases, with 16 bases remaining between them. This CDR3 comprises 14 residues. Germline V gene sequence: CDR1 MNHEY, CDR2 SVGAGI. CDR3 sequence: CASSQGPSTYEQYF. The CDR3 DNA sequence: TGTGCCAGCTCACAGGGCCCCTCCACCTACGAGCAGTACTTC.

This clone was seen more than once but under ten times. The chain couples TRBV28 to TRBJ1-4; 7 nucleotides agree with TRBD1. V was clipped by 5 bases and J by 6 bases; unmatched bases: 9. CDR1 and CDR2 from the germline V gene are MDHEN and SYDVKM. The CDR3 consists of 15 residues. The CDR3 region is CASSPPRGNDEKLFF. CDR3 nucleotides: TGTGCCAGCAGTCCCCCCAGGGGGAACGATGAAAAACTGTTTTTT.

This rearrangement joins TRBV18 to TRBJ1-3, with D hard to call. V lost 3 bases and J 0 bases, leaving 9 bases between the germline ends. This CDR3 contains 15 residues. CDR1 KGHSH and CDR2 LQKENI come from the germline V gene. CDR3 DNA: TGTGCCAGCTCACCTAGCGGTGTCTCTGGAAACACCATATATTTT. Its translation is CASSPSGVSGNTIYF.

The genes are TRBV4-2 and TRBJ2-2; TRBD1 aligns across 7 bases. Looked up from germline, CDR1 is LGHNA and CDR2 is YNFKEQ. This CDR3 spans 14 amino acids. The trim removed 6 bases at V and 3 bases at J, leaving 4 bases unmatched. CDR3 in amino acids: CASRGQTYTGELFF. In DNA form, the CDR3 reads TGTGCCAGCAGGGGACAGACTTACACCGGGGAGCTGTTTTTT.

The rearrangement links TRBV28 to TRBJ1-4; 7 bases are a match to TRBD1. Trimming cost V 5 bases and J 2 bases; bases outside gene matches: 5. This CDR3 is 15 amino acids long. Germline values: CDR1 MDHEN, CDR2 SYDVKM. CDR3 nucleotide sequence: TGTGCCAGCAGTAGACAGGGTCAGACTAATGAAAAACTGTTTTTT. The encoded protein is CASSRQGQTNEKLFF.

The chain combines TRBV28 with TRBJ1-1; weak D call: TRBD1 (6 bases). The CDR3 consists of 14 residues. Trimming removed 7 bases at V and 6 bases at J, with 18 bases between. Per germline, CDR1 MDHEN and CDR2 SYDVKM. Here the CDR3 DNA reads TGTGCCAGCACCCGTTTATCGGGGGGCCCTGAAGCTTTCTTT. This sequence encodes CASTRLSGGPEAFF.

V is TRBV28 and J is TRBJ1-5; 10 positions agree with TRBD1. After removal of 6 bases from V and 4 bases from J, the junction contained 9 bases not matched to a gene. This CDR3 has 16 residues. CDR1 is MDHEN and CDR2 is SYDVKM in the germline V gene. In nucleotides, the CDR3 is TGTGCCAGCAGCAACCCTGACAGGGGGCCTAATCAGCCCCAGCATTTT. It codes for CASSNPDRGPNQPQHF. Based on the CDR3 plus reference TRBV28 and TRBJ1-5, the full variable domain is DVKVTQSSRYLVKRTGEKVFLECVQDMDHENMFWYRQDPGLGLRLIYFSYDVKMKEKGDIPEGYSVSREKKERFSLILESASTNQTSMYLCASSNPDRGPNQPQHFGDGTRLSIL.

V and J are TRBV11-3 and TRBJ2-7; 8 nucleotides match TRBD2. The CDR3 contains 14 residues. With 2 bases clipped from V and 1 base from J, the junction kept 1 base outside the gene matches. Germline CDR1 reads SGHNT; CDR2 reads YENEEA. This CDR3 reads CASSLSGGSYEQYF. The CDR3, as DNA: TGTGCCAGCAGCTTATCGGGGGGGTCCTACGAGCAGTACTTC.